The rows below give T cell receptor beta chains drawn from one sample of a study of human T cells and chemical hapten exposure. One entry per CDR3 protein, called by TCRdb with MiXCR from the RACE reads. The sample yields some 190,000 distinct CDR3 sequences, approximately 20% seen once. Sequenced material: whole blood, taken in connection with sensitization to the hapten diphenylcyclopropenone (DPC). The receptors were sampled from a woman aged 45 to 65 with alopecia areata. Some clones in this sample may be carry-over from other donors' samples. The CDR3 runs from the conserved cysteine through the conserved F or W. The order of the fields is J gene, V gene, CDR3 protein.

TRBJ1-2,TRBV20-1,CSASDRAYGYTF
TRBJ1-1,TRBV12-3/TRBV12-4,CASGLQGNTEAFF
TRBJ1-1,TRBV5-1,CASSLVRAGDTEAFF
TRBJ1-2,TRBV7-2,CASSSNRVNYGYTF
TRBJ1-2,TRBV6-1,CASTRGTGYGYTF
TRBJ2-5,TRBV20-1,CSVGLAGLQQETQYF
TRBJ1-5,TRBV20-1,CSARGLSNQPQHF
TRBJ1-4,TRBV2,CASRQLTNEKLFF
TRBJ2-2,TRBV19,CASSNKGTTNTGELFF
TRBJ2-1,TRBV5-1,CASSAGTSRNEQFF
TRBJ1-2,TRBV5-1,CASSLEQINGYTF
TRBJ2-1,TRBV29-1,CSVGLYNEQFF
TRBJ1-1,TRBV4-2,CASSRPGQMNTEAFF
TRBJ1-1,TRBV10-3,CAISDGLRNTEAFF
TRBJ2-1,TRBV5-1,CASSLGIATPYNEQFF
TRBJ1-1,TRBV2,CASSLRDSSEAFF
TRBJ2-1,TRBV10-3,CAIMGFLAGKSNEQFF
TRBJ1-1,TRBV5-1,CASSTDDRMNTEAFF
TRBJ2-3,TRBV5-1,CASSDTDTQYF
TRBJ1-6,TRBV5-1,CASSLRQGSDSPLHF
TRBJ1-2,TRBV7-2,CASSEPSYGYTF
TRBJ2-4,TRBV6-2/TRBV6-3,CASRRTSGKNIQYF
TRBJ2-6,TRBV10-3,CAMSQVASGANVLTF
TRBJ1-5,TRBV9,CASSVGGGGQPQHF
TRBJ2-4,TRBV10-3,CAISEGREINIQYF
TRBJ2-4,TRBV27,CASSLSRLGINIQYF
TRBJ2-7,TRBV5-1,CASWRTETYEQYF
TRBJ1-5,TRBV20-1,CSASFQARANQPQHF
TRBJ2-1,TRBV29-1,CSASLAGGVIDEQFF
TRBJ2-5,TRBV27,CASSAGKETQYF
TRBJ1-1,TRBV29-1,CSVVVPRPRKEAFF
TRBJ2-1,TRBV28,CASSTLGAGLAHNEQFF
TRBJ2-7,TRBV20-1,CSASREAVGEQYF